Sequencing of this T cell receptor beta chain was carried out in a study of blood T cells in healthy people across ages. A second roughly 6 to 11 cycle PCR used barcoded and J-beta primers. TCRdb independently ran MiXCR on the 5' RACE reads; one entry per CDR3 protein. The profile shows about 2 million distinct CDR3 sequences, roughly 49% of them singletons. Only a few counts were recorded for this clonotype. The germline V gene encodes CDR1 DFQATT and CDR2 SNEGSKA (reference sequence). Trimming removed 6 bases at V and 2 bases at J, with 12 bases between. The CDR3 has 13 amino acids. Each of the donors had 8 to 10 milliliters of peripheral blood drawn into EDTA-treated Vacutainer tubes.

The chain recombines TRBV20-1 with TRBJ2-3, with TRBD2 as a possible D gene (5 bases). Material for sequencing was blood. The receptor comes from a woman in her forties in good health. CDR3 sequence: CSAVWRTTDTQYF. The CDR3, as DNA: TGCAGTGCGGTCTGGAGGACCACAGATACGCAGTATTTT.